This paragraph covers one T cell receptor beta chain sequence. The antigen remains unidentified. This specimen belongs to a study of beta chain features in type 1 diabetes. What was sequenced were expressed TCRB transcripts, since all of the isolated RNA had been reverse transcribed. Profiling relied on immunoSEQ multiplex PCR, and the TCRdb table lists in-frame clones only, not all of them. The table records 150,000 to 170,000 clones, approximately 8.1% of them present only once. Without exception, sorted populations had purity beyond 95%. J gave up 2 bases and V 5 bases, and 0 bases lay outside the gene matches. The germline gives CDR1 SGHDN, CDR2 FVKESK. The CDR3 is 13 amino acids. Findings and limits, study-wide: Comparison showed that naive, central memory and Treg TCRB repertoires appeared more similar among patients than among healthy donors.

This chain connects TRBV14 to TRBJ1-5; 7 bases agree with TRBD1. Sequencing input: central memory CD4+ T cells from blood. The TCR sequence derives from a man younger than 30 in good health. DNA of the CDR3: TGTGCCAGCAGCGACAGGGGCAATCAGCCCCAGCATTTT. Encoded protein: CASSDRGNQPQHF.